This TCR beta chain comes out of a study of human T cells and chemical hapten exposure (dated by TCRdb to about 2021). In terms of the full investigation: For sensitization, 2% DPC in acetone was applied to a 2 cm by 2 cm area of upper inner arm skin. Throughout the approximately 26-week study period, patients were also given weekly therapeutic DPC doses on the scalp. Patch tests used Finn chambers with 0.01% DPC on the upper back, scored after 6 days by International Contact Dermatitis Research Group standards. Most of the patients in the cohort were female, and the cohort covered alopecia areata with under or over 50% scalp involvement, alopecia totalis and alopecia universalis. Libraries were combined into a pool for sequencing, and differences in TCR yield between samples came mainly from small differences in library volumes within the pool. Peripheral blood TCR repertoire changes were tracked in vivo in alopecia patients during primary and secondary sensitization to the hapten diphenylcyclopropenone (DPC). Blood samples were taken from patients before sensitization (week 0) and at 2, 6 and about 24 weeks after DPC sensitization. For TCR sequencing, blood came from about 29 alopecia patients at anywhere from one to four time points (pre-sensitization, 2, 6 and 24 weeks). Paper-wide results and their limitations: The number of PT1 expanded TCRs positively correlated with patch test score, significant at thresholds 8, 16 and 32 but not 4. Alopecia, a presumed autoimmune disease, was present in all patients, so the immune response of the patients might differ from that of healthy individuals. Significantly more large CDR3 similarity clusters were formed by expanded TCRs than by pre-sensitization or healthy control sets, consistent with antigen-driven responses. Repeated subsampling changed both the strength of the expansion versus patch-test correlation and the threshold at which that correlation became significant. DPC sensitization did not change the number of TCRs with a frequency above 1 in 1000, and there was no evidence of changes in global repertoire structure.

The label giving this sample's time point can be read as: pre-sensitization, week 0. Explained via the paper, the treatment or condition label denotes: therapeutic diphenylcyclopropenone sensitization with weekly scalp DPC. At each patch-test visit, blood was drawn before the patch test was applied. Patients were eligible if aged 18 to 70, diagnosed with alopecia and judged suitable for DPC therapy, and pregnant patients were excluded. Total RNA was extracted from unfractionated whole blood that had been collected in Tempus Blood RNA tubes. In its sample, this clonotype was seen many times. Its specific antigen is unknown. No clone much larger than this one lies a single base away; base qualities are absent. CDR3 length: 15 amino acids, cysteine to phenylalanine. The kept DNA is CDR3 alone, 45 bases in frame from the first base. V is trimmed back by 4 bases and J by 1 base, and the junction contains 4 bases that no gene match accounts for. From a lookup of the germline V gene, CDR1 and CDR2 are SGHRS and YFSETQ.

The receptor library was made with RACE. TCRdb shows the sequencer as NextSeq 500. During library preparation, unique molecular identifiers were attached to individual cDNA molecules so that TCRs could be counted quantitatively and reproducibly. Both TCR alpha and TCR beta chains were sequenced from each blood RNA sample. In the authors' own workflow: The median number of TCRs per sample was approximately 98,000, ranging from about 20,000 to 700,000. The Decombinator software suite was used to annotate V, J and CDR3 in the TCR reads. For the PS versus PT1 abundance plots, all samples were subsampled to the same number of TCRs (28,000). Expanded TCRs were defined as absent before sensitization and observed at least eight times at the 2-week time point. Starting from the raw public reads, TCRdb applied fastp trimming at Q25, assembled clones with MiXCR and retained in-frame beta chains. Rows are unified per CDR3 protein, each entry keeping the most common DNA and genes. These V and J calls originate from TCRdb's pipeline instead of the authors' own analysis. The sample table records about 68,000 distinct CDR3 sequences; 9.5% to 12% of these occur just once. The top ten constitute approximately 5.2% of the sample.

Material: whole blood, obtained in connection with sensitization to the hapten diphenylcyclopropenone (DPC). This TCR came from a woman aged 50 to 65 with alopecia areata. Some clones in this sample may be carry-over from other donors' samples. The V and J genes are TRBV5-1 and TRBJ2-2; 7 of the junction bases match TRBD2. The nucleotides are TGCGCCAGCAGCGCTCTAGCGGTGAACACCGGGGAGCTGTTTTTT. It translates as CASSALAVNTGELFF.